The 16 T cell receptor beta chains reported below all come from one sample, sequenced in a study of blood T cell repertoires in COVID-19. The assay was immunoSEQ multiplex PCR, and TCRdb's table has in-frame clones only and misses some. The data contain roughly 100,000 clones, roughly 90% of them singletons. The specimen was peripheral blood. All receptors derive from a human donor in a cohort sampled during active COVID-19.

The CDR3 loop reads CASSLKLLRQARGRELFF. The CDR3 DNA sequence: TGTGCCAGCAGTTTAAAGCTTTTACGACAGGCACGCGGCCGGGAGCTGTTTTTT. This chain joins TRBV28 and TRBJ2-2, with D possibly being TRBD1 (6 bases). Trimming removed 2 bases at V and 9 bases at J, with 25 bases between. Germline CDR1 MDHEN, CDR2 SYDVKM. This CDR3 is 18 amino acids long.

The chain carries TRBV19 and TRBJ2-2, with 11 bases aligning to TRBD2. The ends lost 8 bases at V and 4 bases at J; junction bases unmatched: 6. This CDR3 has 15 residues. Looked up from germline, CDR1 is LNHDA and CDR2 is SQIVND (reference sequence). For the CDR3, the DNA is TGTGCCAGTGGTTTAGCGGGAGGGAGCACCGGGGAGCTGTTTTTT. Amino acids: CASGLAGGSTGELFF.

The rearrangement uses TRBV29-1 and TRBJ1-3; D not resolved. CDR3 size: 14 residues. With 4 bases removed from V and 0 bases from J, the gap between germline ends came to 10 bases. Germline V gives CDR1 SQVTM, CDR2 ANQGSEA. DNA for the CDR3: TGCAGCGTTGTTCAACAGCACTCTGGAAACACCATATATTTT. Protein: CSVVQQHSGNTIYF.

The chain carries TRBV7-8 and TRBJ1-6; D might be TRBD1 (5 bases). Trimming pared 5 bases from V and 4 bases from J, leaving 15 bases between. The CDR3 consists of 16 residues. Germline values: CDR1 SGHVS, CDR2 FQNEAQ. The chain's CDR3 is CASSPTGHSYNSPLHF. CDR3 in DNA: TGTGCCAGCAGCCCGACCGGACACAGTTATAATTCACCCCTCCACTTT.

The chain joins TRBV4-3 to TRBJ1-1; the D is unclear. CDR1 is LGHNA, CDR2 YSLEER, per germline. Trimming removed 10 bases at V and 6 bases at J, with 21 bases between. The CDR3 extends over 14 amino acids. The CDR3, as DNA: TGCGCCAACTCAATCAAGATCCGGGTAGCTGAAGCTTTCTTT. It specifies CANSIKIRVAEAFF.

V gene TRBV7-2 combines with J gene TRBJ1-2; TRBD1 matches 7 bases. The germline V gene encodes CDR1 SGHTA and CDR2 FQGNSA. The V and J ends lost 5 bases and 2 bases, in that order; junction bases with no gene match: 8. The CDR3 spans 15 residues. CDR3 in DNA: TGTGCCAGCAGCCCTCTGACAGGGACCAACTATGGCTACACCTTC. It yields the protein CASSPLTGTNYGYTF.

The chain uses TRBV4-1 and TRBJ1-2; weak D call: TRBD1 (5 bases). The V gene's germline CDR1 is MGHRA and CDR2 YSYEKL. With 1 base removed from V and 4 bases from J, the gap between germline ends came to 19 bases. The CDR3 has 17 amino acids. CDR3 nucleotide sequence: TGCGCCAGCAGCCAAGCCCCGACAGCCCACACCCTCTATGGCTACACCTTC. Residues: CASSQAPTAHTLYGYTF.

The rearrangement joins TRBV5-6 to TRBJ1-1; 9 nucleotides agree with TRBD1. CDR1 is SGHDT, CDR2 YYEEEE, per germline. After removal of 5 bases from V and 4 bases from J, the junction contained 6 bases not matched to a gene. The CDR3 spans 14 residues. CDR3 residues: CASSPGTGSTEAFF. In nucleotides, the CDR3 is TGTGCCAGCAGTCCCGGGACAGGGAGCACTGAAGCTTTCTTT.

This CDR3 is CSVDRGDFTEAFF. The CDR3, as DNA: TGCAGCGTTGACAGGGGCGACTTCACTGAAGCTTTCTTT. The V gene is TRBV29-1, the J gene TRBJ1-1; D might be TRBD1 (6 bases). The CDR3 covers 13 residues. CDR1 SQVTM and CDR2 ANQGSEA come from the germline V gene. The V end was cut by 3 bases, the J end by 4 bases, with 12 bases between.

The chain recombines TRBV5-6 with TRBJ1-3; perhaps TRBD1 as D (6 bases). The CDR3 runs to 14 residues. Trimming removed 2 bases from V and 0 bases from J, with 6 bases in between. Germline CDR1 reads SGHDT; CDR2 reads YYEEEE. The CDR3 DNA reads TGTGCCAGCAGCTTAGGGGGCTCTGGAAACACCATATATTTT. Its protein is CASSLGGSGNTIYF.

The chain joins TRBV25-1 to TRBJ1-4, with 7 bases lining up with TRBD1. Trimming at V came to 8 bases and at J to 8 bases, leaving 11 bases not matched to a gene. This CDR3 has 14 residues. The germline V gene encodes CDR1 MGHDK and CDR2 SYGVNS. The CDR3 DNA sequence: TGTGCCAGCTCAGGGTGGACAGGAGGAGAAAAACTGTTTTTT. This encodes CASSGWTGGEKLFF.

The chain uses TRBV21-1 and TRBJ2-6; TRBD1 is the table's D call, not checked against the DNA. TRBV21-1 is a listed pseudogene. The CDR3 runs to 17 residues. The DNA for the CDR3 is TGTGCCAGCAGCAAAGAGACTCCAGGGACTGGGGCCAACGTCCTGACTTTC. Its translation: CASSKETPGTGANVLTF.

The V gene is TRBV18, the J gene TRBJ2-2; 9 bases line up with TRBD2. The CDR3 runs to 17 residues. The V and J ends lost 4 bases and 0 bases, in that order; junction bases with no gene match: 6. Germline loops: CDR1 KGHSH, CDR2 LQKENI. CDR3 sequence (DNA): TGTGCCAGCTCACGTCCGGGACTAGCAGCGAACACCGGGGAGCTGTTTTTT. Its translation is CASSRPGLAANTGELFF.

The chain is built from TRBV7-2 and TRBJ1-1; 10 bases agree with TRBD1. This CDR3 has 15 amino acids. V was pared by 5 bases and J by 0 bases, with 3 bases of the junction left unmatched. Germline V CDR1 and CDR2: SGHTA, FQGNSA. As DNA, the CDR3 is TGTGCCAGCAGCCAGGGACAGGGGTTGAACACTGAAGCTTTCTTT. It codes for CASSQGQGLNTEAFF.

The CDR3 nucleotides read TGTGCCAGCAGCCCAGGGGGACAGGGAAACGAGCAGTACTTC. Translation: CASSPGGQGNEQYF. The chain links TRBV7-9 to TRBJ2-7; 9 bases are shared with TRBD1. Germline loops: CDR1 SEHNR, CDR2 FQNEAQ (reference sequence). There are 14 residues in the CDR3. V was pared by 5 bases and J by 5 bases, with 7 bases of the junction left unmatched.

V and J are TRBV4-3 and TRBJ2-1; a weak D match, TRBD2 (5 bases). CDR1 and CDR2 (germline): LGHNA, YSLEER. The CDR3 runs 17 residues. The germline V and J ends were trimmed by 0 bases and 0 bases, with 12 bases remaining between them. This chain's CDR3 is CASSQDWRTSSYNEQFF. The CDR3 DNA follows: TGCGCCAGCAGCCAAGATTGGAGGACCTCCTCCTACAATGAGCAGTTCTTC.